A single sample gave rise to the 2 T cell receptor beta chains below, sequenced in a study of PD-1 blockade in classical Hodgkin lymphoma. The time point: cycle 4 day 1 (C4D1), after 5 to 7 weeks of nivolumab. With no exception, relapse followed autologous stem cell transplantation in all patients, and brentuximab vedotin exposure varied. Produced via immunoSEQ multiplex PCR; TCRdb's table is partial and in-frame only. The profile shows tens of thousands of clones, 77% of them singletons. Material: peripheral blood mononuclear cells (PBMCs), obtained before the fourth cycle of nivolumab. The receptors were gathered from a human donor with classical Hodgkin lymphoma.

The chain uses TRBV10-3 and TRBJ1-1, with D possibly matching TRBD1 (5 bases). V was clipped by 7 bases and J by 7 bases, with 10 bases between them. CDR1 and CDR2 (germline): ENHRY, SYGVKD. The CDR3 has 11 amino acids. Here the CDR3 DNA reads TGTGCCATCACTGCGGACAATGAAGCTTTCTTT. Its protein is CAITADNEAFF.

This clone was observed a handful of times. The V gene is TRBV9, the J gene TRBJ2-4, with D possibly TRBD2 on 6 matching bases. CDR1 SGDLS and CDR2 YYNGEE come from the germline V gene. V was cut by 5 bases and J by 4 bases, with 16 bases left in between. The CDR3 length is 15 residues. DNA for the CDR3: TGTGCCAGCAGTTTAAGGGCGGGGCTGAAAAACATTCAGTACTTC. It translates to CASSLRAGLKNIQYF.